A single sample gave rise to the 6 T cell receptor beta chains below, sequenced in a study of monozygotic twins with inflammatory bowel disease (dated by TCRdb to between 2019 and 2020). The library was generated by 5' RACE. Instrument on record: Illumina HiSeq 2500. Each CDR3 protein sequence appears as one entry after TCRdb reprocessed the reads, and no DNA is included. This sample's table has entries for around 140,000 distinct CDR3 sequences. Over 1% of the sample is in the top ten clones. The sample was blood. These receptors came from a human donor with ulcerative colitis or Crohn's disease, or a healthy co-twin of an affected twin (not recorded which).

The chain employs TRBV6-1 and TRBJ2-1. This CDR3 spans 14 amino acids. Germline CDR1 MNHNS, CDR2 SASEGT. The CDR3 region is CASSEGLRTLGQFF.

The chain joins TRBV10-3 to TRBJ2-1; TCRdb's D call of TRBD2 is untestable without DNA. The CDR3 consists of 17 residues. Germline-derived CDR1 and CDR2 are ENHRY and SYGVKD. The CDR3 reads CAISESLGTSGYNEQFF.

The chain uses TRBV9 and TRBJ1-4. Germline CDR1 is SGDLS and CDR2 is YYNGEE. The CDR3 is 13 residues long. The CDR3 reads CASSVTAYEKLFF.

This chain links TRBV27 with TRBJ2-1; TCRdb calls TRBD2, which cannot be checked without DNA. The CDR3 is 17 amino acids. CDR1 and CDR2 from the germline V gene are MNHEY and SMNVEV (reference sequence). CDR3 in amino acids: CASSLGLAGGSGNEQFF.

The chain links TRBV20-1 to TRBJ2-3; TCRdb's D gene call, TRBD1, goes unchecked for lack of DNA. The CDR3 has 18 amino acids. Germline V gene sequence: CDR1 DFQATT, CDR2 SNEGSKA (reference sequence). This chain's CDR3 is CSARDLRTSEGGPDTQYF.

This chain links TRBV28 with TRBJ2-7; the D gene TCRdb calls, TRBD2, cannot be checked with no DNA. Germline V gene sequence: CDR1 MDHEN, CDR2 SYDVKM. The CDR3 is 12 amino acids. CDR3 residues: CASSSSLARQYF. Looking up the rest from reference TRBV28 and TRBJ2-7 gives the full variable domain: DVKVTQSSRYLVKRTGEKVFLECVQDMDHENMFWYRQDPGLGLRLIYFSYDVKMKEKGDIPEGYSVSREKKERFSLILESASTNQTSMYLCASSSSLARQYFGPGTRLTVT.